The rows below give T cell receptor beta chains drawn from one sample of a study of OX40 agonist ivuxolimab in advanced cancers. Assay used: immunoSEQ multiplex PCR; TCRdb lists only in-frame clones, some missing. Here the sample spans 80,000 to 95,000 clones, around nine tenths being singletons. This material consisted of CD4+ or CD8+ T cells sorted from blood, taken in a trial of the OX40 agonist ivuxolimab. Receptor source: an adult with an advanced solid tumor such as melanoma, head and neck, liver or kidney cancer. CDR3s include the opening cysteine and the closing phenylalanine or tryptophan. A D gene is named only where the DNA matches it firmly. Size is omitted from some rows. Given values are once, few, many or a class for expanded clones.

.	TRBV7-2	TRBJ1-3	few	TGTGCCAGCAGCTTAGGGACCACCATATATTTT	CASSLGTTIYF
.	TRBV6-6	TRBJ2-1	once	TGTGCCAGCAGTTACGACTCATCTTCCAATGAGCAGTTCTTC	CASSYDSSSNEQFF
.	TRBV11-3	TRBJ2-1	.	TGTGCCAGCAGCAAAGAGCAAGGGGAACAGATCTTCCTTTGGAATGAGCAGTTCTTC	CASSKEQGEQIFLWNEQFF
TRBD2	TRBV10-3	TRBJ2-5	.	TGTGCCTCCCGAGGTAGCGGGTTGCAAGAGACCCAGTACTTC	CASRGSGLQETQYF
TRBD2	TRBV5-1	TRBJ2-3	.	TGCGCCAGCAGCTTGGTGCTAGCGGGAGAAGATACGCAGTATTTT	CASSLVLAGEDTQYF
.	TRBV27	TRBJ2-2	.	TGTGCCAGCAGTTTTCAGCACAACACCGGGGAGCTGTTTTTT	CASSFQHNTGELFF
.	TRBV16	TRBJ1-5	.	TGTGCCAGCAGCCCAAATAATCAGCCCCAGCATTTT	CASSPNNQPQHF
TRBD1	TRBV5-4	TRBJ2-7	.	TGTGCCAGCAGCTTGGAAATGGACAGGGGGCAGTACTTC	CASSLEMDRGQYF
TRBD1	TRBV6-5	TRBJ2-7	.	TGTGCCAGCTCCAGAGAACAGGGGACATACGAGCAGTACTTC	CASSREQGTYEQYF
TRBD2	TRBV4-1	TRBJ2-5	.	TGCGCCAGCAGCCTAACCTCGCTAGCGGGACCGTACCAAGAGACCCAGTACTTC	CASSLTSLAGPYQETQYF
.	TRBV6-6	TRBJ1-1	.	TGTGCCAGCAGTTTAGGAGGGGTTAACACTGAAGCTTTCTTT	CASSLGGVNTEAFF
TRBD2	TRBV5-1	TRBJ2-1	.	TGCGCCAGCAGCTTCACTAGCGGGAGGGCCCCTGAGCAGTTCTTC	CASSFTSGRAPEQFF
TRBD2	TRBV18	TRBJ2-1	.	TGTGCCAGCTCACCACGCCGACTAGCGGGGGGGCCGCAGTACAATGAGCAGTTCTTC	CASSPRRLAGGPQYNEQFF
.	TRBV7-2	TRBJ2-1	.	TGTGCCAGCAGCTTAGGACTAGGAAACAATGAGCAGTTCTTC	CASSLGLGNNEQFF
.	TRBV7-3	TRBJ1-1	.	TGTGCCAGCAGCTTAAACGCGAACACTGAAGCTTTCTTT	CASSLNANTEAFF
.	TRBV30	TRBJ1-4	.	TGTGCCTGGAGTCCAGGGACGTGGGGTACTAATGAAAAACTGTTTTTT	CAWSPGTWGTNEKLFF
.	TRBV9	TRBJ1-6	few	TGTGCCAGCAGCGTAGCACTTAATTCACCCCTCCACTTT	CASSVALNSPLHF
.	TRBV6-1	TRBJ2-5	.	TGTGCCAGCAGTACCGAGCCGCGACAAGAGACCCAGTACTTC	CASSTEPRQETQYF
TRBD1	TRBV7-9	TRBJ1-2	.	TGTGCCAGCAGTAGAGGGCTACCGGGACAGGCTTGGGATGGCTACACCTTC	CASSRGLPGQAWDGYTF
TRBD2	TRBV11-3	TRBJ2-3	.	TGTGCCAGCAGCTTAGGGAGGACTAGTTCGGCGCAGTATTTT	CASSLGRTSSAQYF
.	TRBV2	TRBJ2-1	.	TGTGCCAGCAGTGAAGGTGTGGGTAATGAGCAGTTCTTC	CASSEGVGNEQFF
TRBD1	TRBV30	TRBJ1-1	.	TGTGCCTGGACCACGCAGGGGGCGCGCGGTGAAGCTTTCTTT	CAWTTQGARGEAFF
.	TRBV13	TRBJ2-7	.	TGTGCCAGCAGCTTAGATGATCGGGTCGAGCAGTACTTC	CASSLDDRVEQYF
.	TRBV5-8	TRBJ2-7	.	TGTGCCAGCAGCTTGGGACAGGACCTCTCCTACGAGCAGTACTTC	CASSLGQDLSYEQYF
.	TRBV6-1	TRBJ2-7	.	TGTGCCAGCACAGCGGCCTACGAGCAGTACTTC	CASTAAYEQYF
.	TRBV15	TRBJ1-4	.	TGTGCCACCAGTTCCACGGGGGGTGAAAAACTGTTTTTT	CATSSTGGEKLFF
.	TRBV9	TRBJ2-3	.	TGTGCCAGCAGCGTCCGCGCTCAAGAACAAAGCACAGATACGCAGTATTTT	CASSVRAQEQSTDTQYF
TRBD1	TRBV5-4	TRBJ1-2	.	TGTGCCAGCAGCCGAACCGGGACAGATTCTTATGGCTACACCTTC	CASSRTGTDSYGYTF
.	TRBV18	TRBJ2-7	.	TGTGCCAGCTCATATCTCGCGATGGTTGGGATGGCCGTGGGCAGGCTTGCCTACGAGCAGTACTTC	CASSYLAMVGMAVGRLAYEQYF
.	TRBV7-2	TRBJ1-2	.	TGTGCCAGCAGCTTCGGGGTTGTCGGTGGCTACACCTTC	CASSFGVVGGYTF
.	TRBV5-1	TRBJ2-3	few	TGCGCCAGCAGCTCGGAGGGTCGGGTCAACACAGATACGCAGTATTTT	CASSSEGRVNTDTQYF
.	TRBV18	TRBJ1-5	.	TGTGCCAGCTCACTTGGGGAGAGTCAGCCCCAGCATTTT	CASSLGESQPQHF
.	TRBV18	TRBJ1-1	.	TGTGCCAGCTCACCCGAATCTGGTGCTGAAGCTTTCTTT	CASSPESGAEAFF
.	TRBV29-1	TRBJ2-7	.	TGCAGCGTTGAAGATCCGACGGCCAACGAGGAGCAGTACTTC	CSVEDPTANEEQYF
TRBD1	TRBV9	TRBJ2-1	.	TGTGCCAGCAGCGTAGTGCCTCAGGGGGATGAGCAGTTCTTC	CASSVVPQGDEQFF
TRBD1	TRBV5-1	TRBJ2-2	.	TGCGCCAGCAGCTGGACCGGGACAGAAGCCGGGGAGCTGTTTTTT	CASSWTGTEAGELFF
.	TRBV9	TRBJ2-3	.	TGTGCCAGCAGCGTTTCGGGGGCCCCCCCCGCAGATACGCAGTATTTT	CASSVSGAPPADTQYF
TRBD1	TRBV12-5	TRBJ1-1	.	TGTGCTAGTGGTCCCCACGGACAGGGACCGAACACTGAAGCTTTCTTT	CASGPHGQGPNTEAFF
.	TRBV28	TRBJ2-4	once	TGTGCCAGCAGTATCTTCCCGGGCCCGAGATCAAACATTCAGTACTTC	CASSIFPGPRSNIQYF
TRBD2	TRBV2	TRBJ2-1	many	TGTGCCAGCAGTCCCCATAGCGGGAGAGGGAGGTACAATGAGCAGTTCTTC	CASSPHSGRGRYNEQFF
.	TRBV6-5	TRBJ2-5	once	TGTGCCAGCACTCACTACCGGGGTAAAGAGACCCAGTACTTC	CASTHYRGKETQYF
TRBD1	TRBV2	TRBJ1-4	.	TGTGCCAGCACCTTTGGACCAGGGGGAAAACTGTTTTTT	CASTFGPGGKLFF
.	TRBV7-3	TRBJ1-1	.	TGTGCCAGCAGCCCGACAGTCAAGAGCACTGAAGCTTTCTTT	CASSPTVKSTEAFF
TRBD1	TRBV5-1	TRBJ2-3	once	TGCGCCAGCAGCTCCCGACAGGGGACAGATACGCAGTATTTT	CASSSRQGTDTQYF
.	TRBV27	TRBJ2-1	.	TGTGCCAGCAGCTGGGGGCCTCAGACGACGAACCTATACAATGAGCAGTTCTTC	CASSWGPQTTNLYNEQFF
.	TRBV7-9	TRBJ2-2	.	TGTGCCAGCACCAAAACAGTGAGCGGGGAGCTGTTTTTT	CASTKTVSGELFF